This T cell receptor (beta chain) was found in a study of cytomegalovirus exposure and HLA in healthy donors. Background on the study: The approximately 110 validation repertoires used a platform that matched the one used for the 600 to 700 first-cohort repertoires, as a later analysis reported.

This clone was seen only once. What it binds is unknown. Sequencing was performed with immunoSEQ multiplex PCR; in TCRdb, only in-frame clones are kept and a portion is missing. In the table there are 55,000 to 65,000 clones, approximately 94% of which are singletons. General study points: Subsequent analysis revealed that first-cohort TCR clusters tended to co-occur in the 130 or so validation repertoires. Reported performance of the classifier showed diagnosis of cytomegalovirus status with high specificity and sensitivity. Three chains linked to CMV were shown in vitro to be specific for CMV antigens.

The CDR3 is 17 amino acids. Looked up from germline, CDR1 is PRHDT and CDR2 is FYEKMQ (reference sequence). Trimming removed 0 bases from V and 6 bases from J, with 21 bases in between. The clonotype was recovered from a man aged 18 to 35 in good health and CMV-seronegative. The chain links TRBV13 to TRBJ2-7; tentative D call: TRBD2 (5 bases). The sample comprised PBMCs. DNA of the CDR3: TGTGCCAGCAGCTTAGGCTCACGTCCCCTGGGAGAGGGCGAGCAGTACTTC. Residues: CASSLGSRPLGEGEQYF.